This T cell receptor (beta chain) is drawn from a study of human T cells and chemical hapten exposure. General study findings and limits: The donors suffered from alopecia, so their immune response may not match that of healthy people. Patch test scores rose with PT1 expanded TCR counts, a positive correlation. Expanded TCRs showed more large CDR3 clusters than pre-sensitization or healthy control sets.

This clonotype showed up just a few times. Its antigen is still unknown. The CDR3 consists of 13 residues. The germline V and J ends were trimmed by 2 bases and 9 bases, with 14 bases remaining between them. Germline CDR1 SGHNT, CDR2 YENEEA. Specified time point: pre-sensitization, week 0. The treatment is: therapeutic diphenylcyclopropenone sensitization with weekly scalp DPC. It was unfractionated whole blood from which total RNA was extracted. TCRdb independently ran MiXCR on the RACE reads; one entry per CDR3 protein. The sample carries some 330,000 distinct CDR3 sequences, 5.5% recorded once. The sequence came from a woman between 18 and 30 years old with alopecia areata. Some clones in this sample may be carry-over from other donors' samples. J is TRBJ2-7 and V is TRBV11-3, with D possibly called TRBD1 or TRBD2 (5 bases each). The source material was whole blood, sampled in connection with sensitization to the hapten diphenylcyclopropenone (DPC). Here the CDR3 reads CASSLSGRHRQYF. CDR3 in DNA: TGTGCCAGCAGCTTATCGGGGCGGCACAGGCAGTACTTC.